Listed here are 20 T cell receptor beta chains from one sample, sequenced in a study of cytomegalovirus exposure and HLA in healthy donors. Researchers ran the PCR with 60 Vbeta and 13 Jbeta primers. Libraries were prepared by immunoSEQ multiplex PCR; TCRdb keeps only in-frame clonotypes and omits some of them. The sample carries about 140,000 clones, about 80% recorded once. The sequenced sample was PBMCs. These receptors came from a man aged 30 to 45 in good health and CMV-seropositive.

This clone has just a few counts. This chain joins TRBV5-4 and TRBJ1-1; 9 positions agree with TRBD1. Germline V gene lookup returns CDR1 SGHNT and CDR2 YYREEE (reference sequence). This CDR3 comprises 12 residues. V trimming: 5 bases; J trimming: 7 bases; junction bases outside the gene matches: 3. The CDR3 coding sequence is TGTGCCAGCAGTCGGGACAGGGATGAAGCTTTCTTT. Translating gives CASSRDRDEAFF.

The rearrangement joins TRBV9 to TRBJ2-5; 7 nucleotides line up with TRBD1. The CDR3 covers 14 residues. V was pared by 2 bases and J by 3 bases, with 4 bases of the junction left unmatched. Germline V CDR1 and CDR2: SGDLS, YYNGEE. The chain's CDR3 is CASSVGTDKETQYF. CDR3 DNA: TGTGCCAGCAGCGTCGGGACAGATAAAGAGACCCAGTACTTC.

V and J are TRBV30 and TRBJ2-2; D gene ambiguous. The CDR3 is made up of 13 amino acids. Germline V gene data show CDR1 as GTSNPN and CDR2 as SVGIG (reference sequence). Trimming cost V 5 bases and J 3 bases, with 10 bases left between them. The CDR3 bases are TGTGCCTGGGGTACAGTGGACACCGGGGAGCTGTTTTTT. Residues: CAWGTVDTGELFF.

The CDR3 region is CASSLAGLGTDTQYF. The CDR3, as DNA: TGTGCCAGCAGCTTAGCGGGACTTGGCACAGATACGCAGTATTTT. The chain employs TRBV6-4 and TRBJ2-3, with 8 bases lining up with TRBD2. The CDR3 spans 15 residues. Per germline, CDR1 MRHNA and CDR2 SNTAGT. The trim removed 6 bases at V and 1 base at J, leaving 6 bases unmatched.

In its sample, this clone was seen once. The V and J genes are TRBV2 and TRBJ2-1; TRBD1 matches 11 bases. The junction had 12 bases not matched to a gene; V was cut back by 11 bases and J by 6 bases. There are 15 residues in the CDR3. Looked up from germline, CDR1 is SNHLY and CDR2 is FYNNEI. The CDR3 reads CAGTITGTGGNEQFF. The CDR3 nucleotides read TGTGCCGGCACCATTACCGGGACAGGGGGCAATGAGCAGTTCTTC.

The rearrangement links TRBV11-2 to TRBJ2-7, with D perhaps TRBD1 (6 bases). CDR1 and CDR2 from the germline V gene are SGHAT and FQNNGV. Trimming removed 7 bases at V and 0 bases at J, with 13 bases between. The CDR3 totals 14 residues. Here the CDR3 reads CASKPGHSSYEQYF. The CDR3 region has the DNA TGTGCCAGCAAACCGGGACACAGCTCCTACGAGCAGTACTTC.

The V gene is TRBV15, the J gene TRBJ1-1, with D possibly matching TRBD1 (5 bases). Deletions cut 5 bases from V and 2 bases from J, with 9 bases between. This CDR3 spans 13 amino acids. Germline loops: CDR1 LNHNV, CDR2 YYDKDF (reference sequence). This CDR3 reads CATSGRGNTEAFF. The CDR3 region has the DNA TGTGCCACCAGCGGTAGGGGAAACACTGAAGCTTTCTTT.

This clone was found a few times. The rearrangement links TRBV5-6 to TRBJ2-2; 7 bases are a match to TRBD1. J lost 5 bases, V lost 1 base, and 2 bases had no gene match. The CDR3 has 14 amino acids. Germline CDR1 SGHDT, CDR2 YYEEEE. CDR3 protein: CASSLRGRTGELFF. CDR3 coding DNA: TGTGCCAGCAGCTTGAGGGGGCGAACCGGGGAGCTGTTTTTT.

The chain carries TRBV19 and TRBJ1-5, with TRBD1 matching 7 bases. Germline CDR1 and CDR2: LNHDA and SQIVND (reference sequence). This CDR3 has 14 amino acids. Trimming cost V 5 bases and J 2 bases; bases outside gene matches: 3. DNA for the CDR3: TGTGCCAGTAGTCCAGGGGGAGGCAATCAGCCCCAGCATTTT. Translation: CASSPGGGNQPQHF.

This chain uses TRBV2 with TRBJ2-1, with D possibly TRBD1 on 6 matching bases. This CDR3 spans 14 amino acids. CDR1 and CDR2 (germline): SNHLY, FYNNEI. Trimming took 7 bases from V and 7 from J, leaving 17 bases between them. CDR3 DNA sequence: TGTGCCAGCAAACTTCAGGGGTCCGTGAATGAGCAGTTCTTC. Translating it yields CASKLQGSVNEQFF.

The chain couples TRBV7-9 to TRBJ2-3; D uncertain. With 5 bases removed from V and 2 bases from J, the gap between germline ends came to 17 bases. Germline V gene data show CDR1 as SEHNR and CDR2 as FQNEAQ (reference sequence). CDR3 size: 16 residues. CDR3 region: CASSPISLELTDTQYF. The CDR3 DNA is TGTGCCAGCAGCCCCATCAGCCTAGAACTCACAGATACGCAGTATTTT.

The count of this clone is one. The gene calls are TRBV2 and TRBJ1-2, with D possibly being TRBD1 (6 bases). Germline V gene data show CDR1 as SNHLY and CDR2 as FYNNEI. The CDR3 covers 13 residues. Trimming left V 1 base short and J 3 bases short, with 6 bases between. The CDR3 DNA reads TGTGCCAGCAGTGAAGGGACAGACTATGGCTACACCTTC. Protein product: CASSEGTDYGYTF.

The chain is built from TRBV28 and TRBJ2-1, with 8 bases lining up with TRBD2. Trimming took 2 bases from V and 8 from J; bases not matched to a gene: 5. The CDR3 is 14 residues long. Germline CDR1 and CDR2: MDHEN and SYDVKM. The CDR3 coding sequence is TGTGCCAGCAGTTTAAGAGCGGGAGCGGATGAGCAGTTCTTC. Translating it yields CASSLRAGADEQFF.

The chain couples TRBV6-1 to TRBJ2-6; 9 positions match TRBD2. CDR3 size: 19 residues. CDR1 is MNHNS and CDR2 is SASEGT in the germline V gene. J lost 3 bases, V lost 2 bases, and 11 bases had no gene match. The CDR3: CASSESPPGLAIGANVLTF. The CDR3 region has the DNA TGTGCCAGCAGTGAATCCCCCCCGGGACTAGCTATTGGGGCCAACGTCCTGACTTTC.

There are a few counts of this clone. The chain employs TRBV6-6 and TRBJ2-2; 8 bases align to TRBD2. Losses at the gene ends were 7 bases for V and 6 bases for J; bases not matched to a gene: 7. CDR3 length: 14 residues. Per the germline V gene, CDR1 is MNHNY and CDR2 is SVGAGI (reference sequence). This CDR3 reads CASITSGGAGELFF. CDR3 sequence (DNA): TGTGCCAGCATCACCTCCGGGGGGGCCGGGGAGCTGTTTTTT.

V and J are TRBV2 and TRBJ2-2, with TRBD2 identical over 9 bases. The CDR3 sequence is 16 residues long. V dropped 4 bases and J dropped 8; count of bases not matched to a gene: 11. Germline CDR1 SNHLY, CDR2 FYNNEI. CDR3 loop: CASSVPGLAVSGELFF. The CDR3 coding sequence is TGTGCCAGCAGTGTTCCGGGACTAGCCGTATCGGGGGAGCTGTTTTTT.

The chain combines TRBV28 with TRBJ1-3; possibly TRBD1 for D (5 bases). Per the germline V gene, CDR1 is MDHEN and CDR2 is SYDVKM. The CDR3 loop spans 14 amino acids. Deletions cut 5 bases from V and 2 bases from J, with 10 bases between. CDR3 in DNA: TGTGCCAGCAGTGGGGGGAGTCCTGGAAACACCATATATTTT. Amino acids: CASSGGSPGNTIYF. The whole variable domain, filled in from reference TRBV28 and TRBJ1-3, reads DVKVTQSSRYLVKRTGEKVFLECVQDMDHENMFWYRQDPGLGLRLIYFSYDVKMKEKGDIPEGYSVSREKKERFSLILESASTNQTSMYLCASSGGSPGNTIYFGEGSWLTVV.

The chain combines TRBV19 with TRBJ2-2; tentatively, D is TRBD2 (6 bases). Germline values: CDR1 LNHDA, CDR2 SQIVND (reference sequence). The CDR3 contains 14 residues. The V end lost 10 bases, the J end lost 2 bases, and 14 bases lay between the germline ends. The CDR3 sequence: CATGGPFNTGELFF. The CDR3 nucleotides are TGTGCCACCGGGGGTCCCTTTAACACCGGGGAGCTGTTTTTT. The variable domain in full, completed from reference TRBV19 and TRBJ2-2, reads DGGITQSPKYLFRKEGQNVTLSCEQNLNHDAMYWYRQDPGQGLRLIYYSQIVNDFQKGDIAEGYSVSREKKESFPLTVTSAQKNPTAFYLCATGGPFNTGELFFGEGSRLTVL.

This chain links TRBV2 with TRBJ2-7; TRBD2 aligns across 11 bases. The CDR3 runs to 15 residues. Germline-derived CDR1 and CDR2 are SNHLY and FYNNEI. The ends lost 7 bases at V and 7 bases at J; junction bases unmatched: 12. The CDR3 DNA reads as TGTGCCAGCACCGCCCGGCTAGCGGGAGGCGGGGAGCAGTACTTC. This codes for CASTARLAGGGEQYF.

This clone has more than one count but fewer than ten. The gene calls are TRBV6-5 and TRBJ1-5; TRBD1 matches at 8 bases. CDR1 MNHEY and CDR2 SVGAGI come from the germline V gene. Trimming took 6 bases from V and 15 from J; bases not matched to a gene: 16. This CDR3 comprises 14 residues. The chain's CDR3 is CASSLGQGSSEAHF. CDR3 coding DNA: TGTGCCAGCAGCCTTGGACAGGGCTCATCGGAGGCGCATTTT.